Sequencing of this TCR beta chain was carried out in a study of T cells in Graves' hyperthyroidism and ophthalmopathy. Study results and caveats: A 13 V-J model separated ophthalmopathy from stable hyperthyroidism. Progression to ophthalmopathy was predicted a median of about six months early.

The CDR3 regions of TCR beta were amplified from RNA transcripts. RT-PCR in the first round (using the HTBI primer set) targeted the TCR CDR3. Using its own MiXCR run on the multiplex PCR reads, TCRdb lists one record per CDR3 protein. The data hold about 360,000 distinct CDR3 sequences, with about 14% observed a single time. V lost 2 bases, J lost 7 bases, and 12 bases lay in between. This CDR3 is 14 amino acids long. The germline V gene encodes CDR1 MNHEY and CDR2 SVGAGI. In this sample, this clonotype turned up many times. Its target is unknown. Sequencing was done on a sample of blood. The chain joins TRBV6-5 to TRBJ1-5; possible D gene TRBD1, 5 bases. This clonotype was obtained from a man between 25 and 39 years old with Graves' hyperthyroidism that later progressed to Graves' ophthalmopathy. The CDR3 reads CASSYGAESQPQHF. CDR3 coding DNA: TGTGCCAGCAGTTACGGGGCGGAGTCCCAGCCCCAGCATTTT.